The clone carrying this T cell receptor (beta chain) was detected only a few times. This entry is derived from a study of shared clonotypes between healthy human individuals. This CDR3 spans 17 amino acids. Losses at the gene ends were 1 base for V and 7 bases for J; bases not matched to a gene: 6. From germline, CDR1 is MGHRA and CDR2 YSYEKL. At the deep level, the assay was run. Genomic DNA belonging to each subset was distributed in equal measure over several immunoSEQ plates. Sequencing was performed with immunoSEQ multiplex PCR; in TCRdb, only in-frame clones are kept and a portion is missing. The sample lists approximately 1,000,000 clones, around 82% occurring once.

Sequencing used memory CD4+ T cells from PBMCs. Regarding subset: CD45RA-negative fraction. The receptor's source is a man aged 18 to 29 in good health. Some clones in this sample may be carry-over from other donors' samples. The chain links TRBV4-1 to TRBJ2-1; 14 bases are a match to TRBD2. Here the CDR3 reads CASSQAGTSGRWNEQFF. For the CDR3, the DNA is TGCGCCAGCAGCCAAGCGGGGACTAGCGGGAGATGGAATGAGCAGTTCTTC.